The sequence of this TCR beta chain was determined in a study of CD8 T cells in ankylosing spondylitis. Study observations and caveats: Clones linked to disease, bearing a CD8+ phenotype, were relatively rare in peripheral blood. A TCR beta motif of under 10 highly homologous variants seemed to mark ankylosing spondylitis blood.

About this clonotype itself: The antigen remains unidentified.

There are 17 residues in the CDR3. V lost 1 base to trimming and J lost 8 bases, with 22 bases between them. Germline V lookup: CDR1 SGHNT, CDR2 YYREEE (reference sequence). Quantitative molecular-barcoded 5'-RACE generated the TCR beta libraries. Each CDR3 protein is one row after TCRdb ran MiXCR on the 5' RACE reads. Among 400,000 to 450,000 distinct CDR3 sequences listed, 17% were seen once. Source material: blood, either unsorted or a sorted T cell fraction (not recorded which). This clonotype was obtained from a male donor with ankylosing spondylitis. V gene TRBV5-4 combines with J gene TRBJ2-1; D tentatively reads TRBD1 or TRBD2 (5 bases each). The CDR3 nucleotides are TGTGCCAGCAGCTTGAACGTGGGACGGGATTGGGGTTATGAGCAGTTCTTC. Protein product: CASSLNVGRDWGYEQFF.